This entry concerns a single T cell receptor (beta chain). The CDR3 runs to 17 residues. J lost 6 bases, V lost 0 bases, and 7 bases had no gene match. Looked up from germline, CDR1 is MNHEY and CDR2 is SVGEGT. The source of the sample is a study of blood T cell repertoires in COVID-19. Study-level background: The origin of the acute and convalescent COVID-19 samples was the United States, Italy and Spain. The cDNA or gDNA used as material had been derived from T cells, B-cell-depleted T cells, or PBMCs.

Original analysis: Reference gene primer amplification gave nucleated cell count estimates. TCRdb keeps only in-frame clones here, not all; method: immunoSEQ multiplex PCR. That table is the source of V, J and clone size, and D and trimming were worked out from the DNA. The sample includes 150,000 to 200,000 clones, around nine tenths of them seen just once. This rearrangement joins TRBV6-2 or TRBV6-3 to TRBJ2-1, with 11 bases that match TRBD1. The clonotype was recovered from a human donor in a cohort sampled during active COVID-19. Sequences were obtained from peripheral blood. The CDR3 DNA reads TGTGCCAGCAGTTACTCCCTTAGGACAGGGGGCACCAATGAGCAGTTCTTC. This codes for CASSYSLRTGGTNEQFF.